The rows below give T cell receptor beta chains drawn from one sample of a study of blood T cells in healthy people across ages. TCRdb called the 5' RACE reads again in MiXCR, with one record for every CDR3 protein. Of about 1.1 million distinct CDR3 sequences in the sample, 30% to 40% are singletons; the top ten hold around 12%. Sequenced material: blood. The origin of the receptors is a man aged 18 to 30 in good health. CDR3s include the opening cysteine and the closing phenylalanine or tryptophan. The D gene is left open where the match is weak. Clone size, where shown, is once, few, many, or a class for clones that have expanded.

TRBD1,TRBV7-2,TRBJ2-3,few,TGTGCCAGCAGAGCACAAACAGGGGGCACAGATACGCAGTATTTT,CASRAQTGGTDTQYF
TRBD1,TRBV4-3,TRBJ2-2,few,TGCGCCAGCAGCCCGACAGGGGTTCGCACCGGGGAGCTGTTTTTT,CASSPTGVRTGELFF
TRBD2,TRBV24-1,TRBJ2-1,-,TGTGCCACCAGTGACCGGGGACTAGCCTCCTACAATGAGCAGTTCTTC,CATSDRGLASYNEQFF
-,TRBV29-1,TRBJ1-1,-,TGCAGCGTTGCCCTGTCGGCCACTGAAGCTTTCTTT,CSVALSATEAFF
TRBD1,TRBV2,TRBJ2-5,few,TGTGCCAGCAGTACCGGGACAGGGGAAAAAGAGACCCAGTACTTC,CASSTGTGEKETQYF
-,TRBV6-5,TRBJ2-4,-,TGTGCCAGCAGTTACTCAGGGAAGGCCAAAAACATTCAGTACTTC,CASSYSGKAKNIQYF
-,TRBV5-1,TRBJ2-3,few,TGCGCCAGCAGCCCGGGACTGGGGTCCCGTATAGAACCCTGGGGGGATACGCAGTATTTT,CASSPGLGSRIEPWGDTQYF
TRBD1,TRBV20-1,TRBJ2-5,-,TGCAGTGCTAGATCTCCGGGACAGGGGCAAGAGACCCAGTACTTC,CSARSPGQGQETQYF
TRBD2,TRBV20-1,TRBJ2-1,few,TGCAGTGCTAGAGATACGGGGGGGCGCAATGAGCAGTTCTTC,CSARDTGGRNEQFF
TRBD1,TRBV18,TRBJ1-4,-,TGTGCCAGCTCAGCCGGACAGGGGGGCTCTGAAAAACTGTTTTTT,CASSAGQGGSEKLFF
-,TRBV7-3,TRBJ1-5,-,TGTGCCAGCAGCCAGGGACTAGCGGCTAGCACAGATACGCAGCATTTT,CASSQGLAASTDTQHF
-,TRBV20-1,TRBJ1-2,-,TGCAGTGCTAGTGTACAGGGTTATGGCTACACCTTC,CSASVQGYGYTF
-,TRBV12-3/TRBV12-4,TRBJ1-5,-,TGTGCCAGCAGTTTTGGGGGACGTGTCGTCCAGCATTTT,CASSFGGRVVQHF
-,TRBV25-1,TRBJ1-1,few,TGTGCCAGCAGTGAAGGGGGGCAGGAAGCTTTCTTT,CASSEGGQEAFF
-,TRBV12-3/TRBV12-4,TRBJ2-1,few,TGTACCAGCGGAGGGGTCTACAATGAGCAGTTCTTC,CTSGGVYNEQFF
-,TRBV4-3,TRBJ1-6,-,TGCGCCGGCAGCCAAGACTCGCTGGTGGATTCACCCCTCCACTTT,CAGSQDSLVDSPLHF
-,TRBV20-1,TRBJ1-4,-,TGCAGTGCTAGAAAGTTTGCGGGGCTTAATGAAAAACTGTTTTTT,CSARKFAGLNEKLFF
TRBD1,TRBV20-1,TRBJ2-2,-,TGCAGTGCTAGAGTCCTGAGGGGGCTGGTAACCGGGGAGCTGTTTTTT,CSARVLRGLVTGELFF
TRBD1,TRBV20-1,TRBJ1-3,-,TGCAGTGCTCAAGGACAGGGGGCTCAGGCTGGAAACACCATATATTTT,CSAQGQGAQAGNTIYF
-,TRBV7-3,TRBJ1-2,-,TGTGCCAGCAGCCCCGTCGGGACTGATAACTATGGCTACACCTTC,CASSPVGTDNYGYTF
TRBD2,TRBV25-1,TRBJ2-1,-,TGTGCCAGCTCCCGGGTCCCTAGCGGGAGTTTAAATGAGCAGTTCTTC,CASSRVPSGSLNEQFF
TRBD2,TRBV30,TRBJ2-1,-,TGTGCCTGGGGCCCGGGGACTATGAACTACAATGAGCAGTTCTTC,CAWGPGTMNYNEQFF
-,TRBV12-3/TRBV12-4,TRBJ1-1,few,TGTGCCAGCACTAAGACCGGCTTTGGAACTGAAGCTTTCTTT,CASTKTGFGTEAFF
TRBD1,TRBV2,TRBJ2-1,-,TGTGCCAGCAGATCACAGGGGGTTCGGCAGTTCTTC,CASRSQGVRQFF
TRBD1,TRBV29-1,TRBJ2-5,-,TGCAGCGTTGAAGACCTCCCGGGACAGGGTGACAATGAGCAGTACTTC,CSVEDLPGQGDNEQYF
-,TRBV4-3,TRBJ2-7,-,TGCGCCAGCAGCCCAAATTTCCCGGGGCAGGGCTACAATGAGCAGTACTTC,CASSPNFPGQGYNEQYF
-,TRBV10-3,TRBJ1-1,-,TGTGTCATCAGTGAGTCACGGACGAAAGCTTTCTTT,CVISESRTKAFF
-,TRBV20-1,TRBJ1-2,-,TGCAGTGCATATCGGAGTGGAACGGACTATGGCTACACCTTC,CSAYRSGTDYGYTF
TRBD2,TRBV27,TRBJ2-1,once,TGTGCCAGCTCGCTAGCGGGGGATCTGTCCTACAATGAGCAGTTCTTC,CASSLAGDLSYNEQFF
-,TRBV18,TRBJ2-6,-,TGTGCCAGCTCACCGAAGACAGCGGGGGCCAACGTCCTGACTTTC,CASSPKTAGANVLTF
TRBD1,TRBV12-3/TRBV12-4,TRBJ1-2,-,TGTGCCAGCAGTTTAGCCCCAACAGGGAAGGGGGCATATGGCTACACCTTC,CASSLAPTGKGAYGYTF
TRBD1,TRBV29-1,TRBJ2-3,many,TGCAGCGTTGACCCGGGACAGGGAAAGGGAAACACAGATACGCAGTATTTT,CSVDPGQGKGNTDTQYF
-,TRBV6-6,TRBJ2-1,few,TGTGCCAGCAGGAGTCCAGGGGCCGATGATTTAGATGAGCAGTTCTTC,CASRSPGADDLDEQFF
-,TRBV7-9,TRBJ1-6,-,TGTGCCAGCAGCTTCCGACGATCGGGAAATTCACCCCTCCACTTT,CASSFRRSGNSPLHF
-,TRBV27,TRBJ1-6,many,TGTGCCAGCAGTCTAAGTCCAAATTCACCCCTCCACTTT,CASSLSPNSPLHF
-,TRBV6-2/TRBV6-3,TRBJ1-1,-,TGTGCCAGCAGGAGGGACCCTAAGCCCCGACGGGGGGCTGAAGCTTTCTTT,CASRRDPKPRRGAEAFF
-,TRBV12-3/TRBV12-4,TRBJ2-1,few,TGTGCCAGCAGTTCATCCGGGACAATCTCCTACAATGAGCAGTTCTTC,CASSSSGTISYNEQFF
-,TRBV14,TRBJ2-7,-,TGTGCCAGCAGCCAAGAACAATTCTCCTACAATGAGCAGTACTTC,CASSQEQFSYNEQYF
-,TRBV15,TRBJ1-1,-,TGTGCCACCAGCAGGGGACGGCTGAACACTGAAGCTTTCTTT,CATSRGRLNTEAFF
TRBD1,TRBV19,TRBJ2-2,-,TGTGCCAGTAAAGGAAGGACAGGGGGATTCACCGGGGAGCTGTTTTTT,CASKGRTGGFTGELFF
-,TRBV5-1,TRBJ1-4,-,TGCGCCAGCACACTCCTCGGACGAGATGAAAAACTGTTTTTT,CASTLLGRDEKLFF